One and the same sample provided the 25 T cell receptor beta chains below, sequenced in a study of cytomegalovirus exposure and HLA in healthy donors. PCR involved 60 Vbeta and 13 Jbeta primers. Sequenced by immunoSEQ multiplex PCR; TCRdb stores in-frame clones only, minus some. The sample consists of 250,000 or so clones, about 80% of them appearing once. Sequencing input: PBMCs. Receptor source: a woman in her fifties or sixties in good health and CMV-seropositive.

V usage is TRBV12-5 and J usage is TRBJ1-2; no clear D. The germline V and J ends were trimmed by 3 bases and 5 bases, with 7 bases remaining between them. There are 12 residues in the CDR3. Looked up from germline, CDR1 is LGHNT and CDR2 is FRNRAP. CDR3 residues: CASGFSSYGYTF. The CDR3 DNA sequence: TGTGCTAGTGGTTTTAGCTCTTATGGCTACACCTTC.

CDR3 coding DNA: TGTGCCAGCAGTTTATTACAGTCTCCCCTCCACTTT. It translates to CASSLLQSPLHF. The gene calls are TRBV27 and TRBJ1-6; D remains unclear. V was cut by 1 base and J by 13 bases, with 8 bases left in between. This CDR3 has 12 amino acids. CDR1 is MNHEY, CDR2 SMNVEV, per germline (reference sequence).

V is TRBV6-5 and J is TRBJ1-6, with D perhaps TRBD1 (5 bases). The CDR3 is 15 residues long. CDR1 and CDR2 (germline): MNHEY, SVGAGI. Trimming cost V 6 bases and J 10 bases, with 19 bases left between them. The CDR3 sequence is CASRDPTETYSPLHF. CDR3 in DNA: TGTGCCAGCAGGGACCCGACAGAGACTTACTCACCCCTCCACTTT.

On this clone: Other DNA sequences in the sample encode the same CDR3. The CDR3 nucleotides are TGTGCCAGCCGGCAGGTAAACAATCAGCCCCAGCATTTT. Its protein is CASRQVNNQPQHF. This chain joins TRBV6-1 and TRBJ1-5; D unresolved. The CDR3 has 13 amino acids. The ends were cut back, 8 bases at V and 3 bases at J, with 11 bases in the middle. The germline gives CDR1 MNHNS, CDR2 SASEGT.

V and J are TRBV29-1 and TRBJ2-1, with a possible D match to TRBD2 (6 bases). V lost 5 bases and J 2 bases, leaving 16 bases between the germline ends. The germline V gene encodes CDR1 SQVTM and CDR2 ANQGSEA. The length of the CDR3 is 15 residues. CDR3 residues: CSVRAMGGAYNEQFF. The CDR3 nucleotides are TGCAGCGTTCGGGCTATGGGCGGGGCCTACAATGAGCAGTTCTTC.

CDR3 nucleotide sequence: TGTGCCAGTAGACAGGGACTAGCGGGAATAGATACGCAGTATTTT. It specifies CASRQGLAGIDTQYF. V usage is TRBV19 and J usage is TRBJ2-3, with 13 bases matching TRBD2. CDR3 length: 15 amino acids. Losses at the gene ends were 6 bases for V and 5 bases for J; bases not matched to a gene: 5. CDR1 is LNHDA and CDR2 is SQIVND in the germline V gene (reference sequence).

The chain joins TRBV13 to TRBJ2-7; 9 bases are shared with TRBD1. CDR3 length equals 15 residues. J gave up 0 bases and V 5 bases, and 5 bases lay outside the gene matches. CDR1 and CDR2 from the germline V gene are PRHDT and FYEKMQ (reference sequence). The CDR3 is CASSRGTGHSYEQYF. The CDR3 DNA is TGTGCCAGCAGCCGGGGGACAGGGCACTCCTACGAGCAGTACTTC.

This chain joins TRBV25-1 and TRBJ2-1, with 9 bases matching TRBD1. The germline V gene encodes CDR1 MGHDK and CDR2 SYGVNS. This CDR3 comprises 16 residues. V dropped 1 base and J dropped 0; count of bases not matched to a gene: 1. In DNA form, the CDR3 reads TGTGCCAGCAGTGAATTGGGACAGGGCTCCTACAATGAGCAGTTCTTC. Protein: CASSELGQGSYNEQFF.

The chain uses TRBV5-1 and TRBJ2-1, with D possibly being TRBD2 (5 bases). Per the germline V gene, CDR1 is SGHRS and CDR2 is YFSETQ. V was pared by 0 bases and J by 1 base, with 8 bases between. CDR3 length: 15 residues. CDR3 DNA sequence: TGCGCCAGCAGCTTGGTAGCGTTTTCCTACAATGAGCAGTTCTTC. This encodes CASSLVAFSYNEQFF.

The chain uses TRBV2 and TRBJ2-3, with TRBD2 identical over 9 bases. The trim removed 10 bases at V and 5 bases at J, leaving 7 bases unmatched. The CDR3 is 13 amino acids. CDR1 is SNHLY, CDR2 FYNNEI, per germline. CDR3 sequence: CATRRREGDTQYF. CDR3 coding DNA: TGTGCCACACGTAGGCGGGAGGGAGATACGCAGTATTTT.

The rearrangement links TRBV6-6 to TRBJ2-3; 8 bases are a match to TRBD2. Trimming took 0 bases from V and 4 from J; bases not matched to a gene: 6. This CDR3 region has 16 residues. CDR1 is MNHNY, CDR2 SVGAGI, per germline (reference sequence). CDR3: CASSYSGAGVADTQYF. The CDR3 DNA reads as TGTGCCAGCAGTTACTCGGGAGCGGGAGTGGCAGATACGCAGTATTTT.

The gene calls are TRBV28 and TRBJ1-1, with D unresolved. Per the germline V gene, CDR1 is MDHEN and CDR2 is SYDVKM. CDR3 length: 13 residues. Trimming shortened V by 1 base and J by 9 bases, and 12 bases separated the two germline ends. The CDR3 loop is CASSLSGFLQAFF. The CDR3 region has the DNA TGTGCCAGCAGTTTATCAGGATTCCTACAAGCTTTCTTT.

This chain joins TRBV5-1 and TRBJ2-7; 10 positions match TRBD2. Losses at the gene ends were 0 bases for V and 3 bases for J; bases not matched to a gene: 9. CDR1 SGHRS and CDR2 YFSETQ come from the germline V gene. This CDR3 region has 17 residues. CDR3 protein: CASSLAASGRTLYEQYF. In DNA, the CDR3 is TGCGCCAGCAGCTTGGCAGCTAGCGGGAGAACTCTCTACGAGCAGTACTTC.

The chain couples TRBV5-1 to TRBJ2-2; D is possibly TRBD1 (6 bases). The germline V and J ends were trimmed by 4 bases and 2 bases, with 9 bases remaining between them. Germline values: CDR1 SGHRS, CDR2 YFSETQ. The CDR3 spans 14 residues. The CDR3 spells CASSRDTNTGELFF. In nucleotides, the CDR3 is TGCGCCAGCAGCCGGGACACCAACACCGGGGAGCTGTTTTTT.

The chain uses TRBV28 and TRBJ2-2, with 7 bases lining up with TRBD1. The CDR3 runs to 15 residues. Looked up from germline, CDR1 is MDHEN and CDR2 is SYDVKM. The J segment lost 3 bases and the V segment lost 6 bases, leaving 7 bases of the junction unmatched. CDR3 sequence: CASSRGQIDTGELFF. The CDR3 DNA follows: TGTGCCAGCAGCCGGGGACAGATCGACACCGGGGAGCTGTTTTTT.

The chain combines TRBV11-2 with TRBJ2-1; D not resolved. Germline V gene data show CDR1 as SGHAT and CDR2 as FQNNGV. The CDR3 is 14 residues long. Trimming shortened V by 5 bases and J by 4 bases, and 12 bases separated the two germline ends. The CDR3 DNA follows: TGTGCCAGCAGCCCACAGTATGCTTACAATGAGCAGTTCTTC. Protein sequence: CASSPQYAYNEQFF.

Here the CDR3 DNA reads TGTGCCAGCAGGACGAGCGGGAGTGGCTACGAGCAGTACTTC. This sequence encodes CASRTSGSGYEQYF. V is TRBV6-5 and J is TRBJ2-7; 8 nucleotides line up with TRBD2. Germline values: CDR1 MNHEY, CDR2 SVGAGI. V lost 6 bases, J lost 3 bases, and 7 bases stayed unmatched. The CDR3 is 14 residues long.

Here the CDR3 reads CASSLVGLAGGGYEQYF. Here the CDR3 DNA reads TGTGCCAGCAGTTTAGTCGGACTAGCGGGAGGTGGCTACGAGCAGTACTTC. The J gene is TRBJ2-7, the V gene TRBV28; 14 bases match TRBD2. The V and J ends lost 2 bases and 3 bases, in that order; junction bases with no gene match: 6. This CDR3 contains 17 residues. Germline V gives CDR1 MDHEN, CDR2 SYDVKM. Looking up the rest from reference TRBV28 and TRBJ2-7 gives the full variable domain: DVKVTQSSRYLVKRTGEKVFLECVQDMDHENMFWYRQDPGLGLRLIYFSYDVKMKEKGDIPEGYSVSREKKERFSLILESASTNQTSMYLCASSLVGLAGGGYEQYFGPGTRLTVT.

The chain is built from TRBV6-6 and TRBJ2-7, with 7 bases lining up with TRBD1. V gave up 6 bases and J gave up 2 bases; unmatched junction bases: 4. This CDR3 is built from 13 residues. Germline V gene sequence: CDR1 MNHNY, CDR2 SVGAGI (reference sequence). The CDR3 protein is CASRGTDTYEQYF. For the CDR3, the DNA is TGTGCCAGCAGGGGGACAGATACCTACGAGCAGTACTTC.

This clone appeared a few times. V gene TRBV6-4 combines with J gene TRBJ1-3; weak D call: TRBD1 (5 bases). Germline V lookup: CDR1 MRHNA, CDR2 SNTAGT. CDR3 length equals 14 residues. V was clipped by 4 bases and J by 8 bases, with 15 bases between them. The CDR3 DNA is TGTGCCAGCAGTGGGGGCAGGGTCAGGCACACCATATATTTT. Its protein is CASSGGRVRHTIYF.

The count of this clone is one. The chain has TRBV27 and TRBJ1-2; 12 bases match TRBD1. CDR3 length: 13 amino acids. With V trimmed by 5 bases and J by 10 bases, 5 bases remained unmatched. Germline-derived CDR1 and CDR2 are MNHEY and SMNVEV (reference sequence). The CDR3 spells CASSPGTGGTYTF. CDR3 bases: TGTGCCAGCAGTCCAGGGACAGGGGGCACCTACACCTTC.

CDR3 protein: CASSPTGQGNYGYTF. In DNA form, the CDR3 reads TGTGCCAGCTCACCAACAGGACAGGGGAACTATGGCTACACCTTC. The chain is built from TRBV18 and TRBJ1-2; 9 bases match TRBD1. The trim removed 2 bases at V and 2 bases at J, leaving 3 bases unmatched. CDR1 KGHSH and CDR2 LQKENI come from the germline V gene. The CDR3 sequence is 15 residues long.

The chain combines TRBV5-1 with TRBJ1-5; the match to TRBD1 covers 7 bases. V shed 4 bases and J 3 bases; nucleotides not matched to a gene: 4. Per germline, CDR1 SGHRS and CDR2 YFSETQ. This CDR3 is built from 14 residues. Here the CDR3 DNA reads TGCGCCAGCAGCGAGGGGACAGCCAATCAGCCCCAGCATTTT. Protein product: CASSEGTANQPQHF.

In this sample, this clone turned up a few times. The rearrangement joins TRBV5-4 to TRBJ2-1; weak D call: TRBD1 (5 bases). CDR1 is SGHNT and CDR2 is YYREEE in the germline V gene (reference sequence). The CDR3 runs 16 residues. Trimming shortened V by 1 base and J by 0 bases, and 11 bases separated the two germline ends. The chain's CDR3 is CASSLQGSGSYNEQFF. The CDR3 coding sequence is TGTGCCAGCAGCTTGCAGGGATCCGGCTCCTACAATGAGCAGTTCTTC. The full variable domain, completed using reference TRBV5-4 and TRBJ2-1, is ETGVTQSPTHLIKTRGQQVTLRCSSQSGHNTVSWYQQALGQGPQFIFQYYREEENGRGNFPPRFSGLQFPNYSSELNVNALELDDSALYLCASSLQGSGSYNEQFFGPGTRLTVL.

The CDR3 here is CATSRGLAGSTDTQHF. The CDR3 DNA reads as TGTGCCACCAGCAGGGGACTAGCGGGAAGCACAGATACGCAGCATTTT. The chain combines TRBV15 with TRBJ2-3; tentative D call: TRBD1 (5 bases). With the DNA end fitting TRBJ1-5 better, the J assignment may be wrong. Looked up from germline, CDR1 is LNHNV and CDR2 is YYDKDF (reference sequence). The CDR3 spans 16 residues.